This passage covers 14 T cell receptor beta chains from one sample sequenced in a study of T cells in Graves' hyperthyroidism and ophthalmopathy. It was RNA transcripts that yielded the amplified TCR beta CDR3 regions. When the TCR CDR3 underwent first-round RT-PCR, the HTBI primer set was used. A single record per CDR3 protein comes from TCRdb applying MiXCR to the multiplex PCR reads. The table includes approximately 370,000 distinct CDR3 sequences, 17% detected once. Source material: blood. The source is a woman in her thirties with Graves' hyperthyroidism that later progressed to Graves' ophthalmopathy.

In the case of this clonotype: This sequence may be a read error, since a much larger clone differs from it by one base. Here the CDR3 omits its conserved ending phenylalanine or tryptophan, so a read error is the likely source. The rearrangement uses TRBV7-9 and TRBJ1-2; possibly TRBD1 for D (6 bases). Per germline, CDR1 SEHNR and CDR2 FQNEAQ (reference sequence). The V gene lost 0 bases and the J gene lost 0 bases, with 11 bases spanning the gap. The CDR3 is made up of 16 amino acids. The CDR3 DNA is TGTGCCAGCAGCTTAGCGCAGGGGCAAGCTAACTATGGCTACACCTTG. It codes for CASSLAQGQANYGYTL.

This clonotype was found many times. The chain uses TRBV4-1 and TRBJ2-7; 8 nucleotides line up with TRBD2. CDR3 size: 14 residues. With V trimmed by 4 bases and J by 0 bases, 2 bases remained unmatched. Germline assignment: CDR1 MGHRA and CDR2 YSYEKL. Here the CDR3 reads CASSLAGLSYEQYF. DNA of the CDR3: TGCGCCAGCAGCCTAGCGGGACTCTCCTACGAGCAGTACTTC.

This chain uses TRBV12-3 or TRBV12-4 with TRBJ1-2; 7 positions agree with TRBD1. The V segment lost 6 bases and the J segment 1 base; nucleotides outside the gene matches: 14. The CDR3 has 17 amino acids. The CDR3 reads CASRLSGTANSNYGYTF. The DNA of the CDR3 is TGTGCCAGCAGGCTCTCCGGGACAGCCAACAGTAACTATGGCTACACCTTC.

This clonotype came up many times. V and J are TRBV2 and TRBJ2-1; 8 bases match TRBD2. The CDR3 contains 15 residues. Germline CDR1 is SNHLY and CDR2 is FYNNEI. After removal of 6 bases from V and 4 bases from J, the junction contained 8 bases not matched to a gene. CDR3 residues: CASRVSGTPYNEQFF. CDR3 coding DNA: TGTGCCAGCAGGGTTAGCGGGACCCCATACAATGAGCAGTTCTTC.

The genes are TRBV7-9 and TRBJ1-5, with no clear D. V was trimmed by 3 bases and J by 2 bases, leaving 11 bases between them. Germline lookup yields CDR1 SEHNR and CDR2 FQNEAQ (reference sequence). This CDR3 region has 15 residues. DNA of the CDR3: TGTGCCAGCAGCTTGGTGGGCAGGCGCAATCAGCCCCAGCATTTT. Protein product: CASSLVGRRNQPQHF.

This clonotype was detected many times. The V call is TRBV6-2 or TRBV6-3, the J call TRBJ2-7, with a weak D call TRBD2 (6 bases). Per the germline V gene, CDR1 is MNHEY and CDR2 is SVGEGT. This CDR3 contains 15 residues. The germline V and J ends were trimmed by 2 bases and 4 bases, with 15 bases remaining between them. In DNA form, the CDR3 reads TGTGCCAGCAGTTACCGCTGGACTATAATATACGAGCAGTACTTC. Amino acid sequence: CASSYRWTIIYEQYF.

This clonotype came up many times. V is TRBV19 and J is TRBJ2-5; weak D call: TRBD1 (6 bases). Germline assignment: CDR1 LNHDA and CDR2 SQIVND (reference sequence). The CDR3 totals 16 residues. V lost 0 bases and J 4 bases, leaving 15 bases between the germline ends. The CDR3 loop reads CASSIDLRQDAETQYF. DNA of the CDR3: TGTGCCAGTAGTATAGATCTGCGACAGGACGCAGAGACCCAGTACTTC.

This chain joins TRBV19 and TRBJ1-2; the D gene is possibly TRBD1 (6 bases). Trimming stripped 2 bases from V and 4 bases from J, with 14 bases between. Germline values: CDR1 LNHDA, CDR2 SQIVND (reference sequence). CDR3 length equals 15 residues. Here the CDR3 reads CASSIPRDIIYGYTF. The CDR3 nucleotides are TGTGCCAGTAGTATACCACGGGACATCATCTATGGCTACACCTTC. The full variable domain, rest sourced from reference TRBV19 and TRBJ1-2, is DGGITQSPKYLFRKEGQNVTLSCEQNLNHDAMYWYRQDPGQGLRLIYYSQIVNDFQKGDIAEGYSVSREKKESFPLTVTSAQKNPTAFYLCASSIPRDIIYGYTFGSGTRLTVV.

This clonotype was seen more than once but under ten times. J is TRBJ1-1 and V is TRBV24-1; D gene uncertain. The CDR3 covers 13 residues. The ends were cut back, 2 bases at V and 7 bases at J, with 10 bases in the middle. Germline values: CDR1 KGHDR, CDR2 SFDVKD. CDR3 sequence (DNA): TGTGCCACCAGTGATTCGACAACCAATGAAGCTTTCTTT. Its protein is CATSDSTTNEAFF.

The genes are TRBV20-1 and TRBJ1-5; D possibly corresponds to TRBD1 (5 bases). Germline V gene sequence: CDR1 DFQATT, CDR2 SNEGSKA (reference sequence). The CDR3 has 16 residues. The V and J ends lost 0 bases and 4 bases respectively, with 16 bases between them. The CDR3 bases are TGCAGTGCTAGAGATCCAGGGATGTCAGGGAATCAGCCCCAGCATTTT. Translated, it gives CSARDPGMSGNQPQHF.

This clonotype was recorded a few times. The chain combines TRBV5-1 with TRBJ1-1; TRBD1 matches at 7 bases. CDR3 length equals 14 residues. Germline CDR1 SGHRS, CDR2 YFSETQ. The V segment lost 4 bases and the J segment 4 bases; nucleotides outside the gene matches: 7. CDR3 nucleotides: TGCGCCAGCAGCGTAGGGACAGCCTCCACTGAAGCTTTCTTT. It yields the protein CASSVGTASTEAFF.

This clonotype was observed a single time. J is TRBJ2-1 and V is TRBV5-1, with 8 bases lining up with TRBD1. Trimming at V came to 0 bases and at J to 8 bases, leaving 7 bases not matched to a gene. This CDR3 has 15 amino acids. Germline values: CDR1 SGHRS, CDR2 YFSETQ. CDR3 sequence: CASSLAGQDYDEQFF. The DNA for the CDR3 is TGCGCCAGCAGCTTGGCGGGACAGGATTACGATGAGCAGTTCTTC.

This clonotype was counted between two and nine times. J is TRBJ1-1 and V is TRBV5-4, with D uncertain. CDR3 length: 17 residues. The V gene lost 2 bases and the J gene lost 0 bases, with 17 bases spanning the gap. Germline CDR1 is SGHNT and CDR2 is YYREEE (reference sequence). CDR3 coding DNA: TGTGCCAGCAGCTTTTCGGCCGCTACTTTTGTGAACACTGAAGCTTTCTTT. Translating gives CASSFSAATFVNTEAFF.

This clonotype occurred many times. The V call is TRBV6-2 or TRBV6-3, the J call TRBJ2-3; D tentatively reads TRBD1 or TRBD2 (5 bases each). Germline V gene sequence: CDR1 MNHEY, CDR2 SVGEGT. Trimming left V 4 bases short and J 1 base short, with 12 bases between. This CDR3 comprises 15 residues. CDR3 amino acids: CASSLGRRRTDTQYF. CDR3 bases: TGTGCCAGCAGTTTGGGACGGCGACGCACAGATACGCAGTATTTT.